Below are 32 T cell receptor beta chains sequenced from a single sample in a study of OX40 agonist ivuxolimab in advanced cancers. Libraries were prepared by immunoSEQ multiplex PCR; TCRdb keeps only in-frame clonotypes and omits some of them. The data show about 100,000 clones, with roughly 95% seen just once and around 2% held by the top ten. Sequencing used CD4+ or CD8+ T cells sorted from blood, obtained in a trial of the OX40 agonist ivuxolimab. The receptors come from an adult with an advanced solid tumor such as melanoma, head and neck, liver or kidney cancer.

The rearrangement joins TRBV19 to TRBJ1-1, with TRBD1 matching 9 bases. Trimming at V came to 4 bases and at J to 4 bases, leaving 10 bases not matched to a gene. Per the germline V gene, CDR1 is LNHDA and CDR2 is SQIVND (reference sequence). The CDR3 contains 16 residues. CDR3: CASSTSTGGAGTEAFF. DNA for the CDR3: TGTGCCAGTAGTACTTCAACAGGGGGCGCGGGCACTGAAGCTTTCTTT.

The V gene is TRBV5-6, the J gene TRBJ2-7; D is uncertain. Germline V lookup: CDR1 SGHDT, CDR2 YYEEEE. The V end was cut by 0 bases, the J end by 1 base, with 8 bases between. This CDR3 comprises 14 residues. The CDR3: CASSLGGKSYEQYF. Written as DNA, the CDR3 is TGTGCCAGCAGCTTGGGGGGTAAATCCTACGAGCAGTACTTC.

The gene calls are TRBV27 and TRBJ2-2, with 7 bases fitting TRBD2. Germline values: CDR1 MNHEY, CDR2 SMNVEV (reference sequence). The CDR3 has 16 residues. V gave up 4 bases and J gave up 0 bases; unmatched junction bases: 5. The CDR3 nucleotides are TGTGCCAGCAGTTCCCTAGCGGTCCCGAACACCGGGGAGCTGTTTTTT. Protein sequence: CASSSLAVPNTGELFF.

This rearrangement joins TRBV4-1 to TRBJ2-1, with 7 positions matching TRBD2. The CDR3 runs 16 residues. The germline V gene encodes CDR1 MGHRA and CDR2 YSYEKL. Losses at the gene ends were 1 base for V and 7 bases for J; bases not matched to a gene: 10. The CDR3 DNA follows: TGCGCCAGCAGCCAAGTCATTGCGGGAGCTCGGAATGAGCAGTTCTTC. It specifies CASSQVIAGARNEQFF.

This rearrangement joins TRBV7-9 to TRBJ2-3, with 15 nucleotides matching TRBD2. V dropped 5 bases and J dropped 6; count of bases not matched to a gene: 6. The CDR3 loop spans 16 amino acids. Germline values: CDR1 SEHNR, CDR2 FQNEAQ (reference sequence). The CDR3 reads CASSDGLAGGPDTQYF. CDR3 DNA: TGTGCCAGCAGCGATGGACTAGCGGGGGGGCCGGATACGCAGTATTTT.

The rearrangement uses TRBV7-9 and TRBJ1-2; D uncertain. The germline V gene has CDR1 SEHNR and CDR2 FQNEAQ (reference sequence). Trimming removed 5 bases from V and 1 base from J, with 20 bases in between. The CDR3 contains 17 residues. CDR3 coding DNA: TGTGCCAGCAGCCCGCCCCCCTCAGACACCTTTAACTATGGCTACACCTTC. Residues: CASSPPPSDTFNYGYTF.

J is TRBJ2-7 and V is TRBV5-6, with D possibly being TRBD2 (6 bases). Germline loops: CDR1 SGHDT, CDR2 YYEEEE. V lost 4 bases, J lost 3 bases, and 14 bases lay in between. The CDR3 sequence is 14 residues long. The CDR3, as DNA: TGTGCCAGCAGCGTGGGGACTGTAAACTACGAGCAGTACTTC. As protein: CASSVGTVNYEQYF.

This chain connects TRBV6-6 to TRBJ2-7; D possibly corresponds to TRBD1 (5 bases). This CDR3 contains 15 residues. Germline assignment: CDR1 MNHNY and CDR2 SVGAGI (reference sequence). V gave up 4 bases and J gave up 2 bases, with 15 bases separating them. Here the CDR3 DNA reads TGTGCCAGCAGTTCACTGGACATGGTACCCTACGAGCAGTACTTC. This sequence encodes CASSSLDMVPYEQYF.

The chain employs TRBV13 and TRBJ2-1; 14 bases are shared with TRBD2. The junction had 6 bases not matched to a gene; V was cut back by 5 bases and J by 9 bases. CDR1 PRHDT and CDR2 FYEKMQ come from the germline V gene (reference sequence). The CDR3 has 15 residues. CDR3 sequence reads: CASSTRLAGGIEQFF. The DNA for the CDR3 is TGTGCCAGCAGCACCCGACTAGCGGGAGGGATTGAGCAGTTCTTC.

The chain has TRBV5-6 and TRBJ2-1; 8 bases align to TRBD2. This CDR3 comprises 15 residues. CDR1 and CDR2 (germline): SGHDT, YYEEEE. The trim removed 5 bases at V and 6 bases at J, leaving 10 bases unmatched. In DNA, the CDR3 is TGTGCCAGCAGGTTTGGGGGGCTAGCGGGCAATGAGCAGTTCTTC. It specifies CASRFGGLAGNEQFF.

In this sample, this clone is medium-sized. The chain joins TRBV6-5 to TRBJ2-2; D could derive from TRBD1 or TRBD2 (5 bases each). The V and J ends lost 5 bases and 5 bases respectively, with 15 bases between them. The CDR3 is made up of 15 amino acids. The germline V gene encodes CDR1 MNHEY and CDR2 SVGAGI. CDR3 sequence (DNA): TGTGCCAGCAGTCCCGGGCAGGGAGAGACCGGGGAGCTGTTTTTT. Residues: CASSPGQGETGELFF.

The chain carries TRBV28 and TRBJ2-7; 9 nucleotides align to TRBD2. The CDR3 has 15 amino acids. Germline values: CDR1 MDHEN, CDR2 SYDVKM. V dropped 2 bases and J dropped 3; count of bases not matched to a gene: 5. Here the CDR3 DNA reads TGTGCCAGCAGTTTAAATAGCGGGAGCCGCTACGAGCAGTACTTC. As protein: CASSLNSGSRYEQYF.

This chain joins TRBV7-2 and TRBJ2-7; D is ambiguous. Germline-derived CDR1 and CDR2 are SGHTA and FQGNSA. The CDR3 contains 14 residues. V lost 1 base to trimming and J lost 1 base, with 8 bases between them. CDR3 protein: CASSLGAESYEQYF. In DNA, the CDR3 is TGTGCCAGCAGCTTAGGGGCAGAATCCTACGAGCAGTACTTC.

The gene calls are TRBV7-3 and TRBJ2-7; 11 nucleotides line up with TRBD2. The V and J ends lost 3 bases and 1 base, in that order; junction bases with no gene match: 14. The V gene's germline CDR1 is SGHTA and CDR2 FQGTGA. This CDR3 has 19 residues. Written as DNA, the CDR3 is TGTGCCAGCAGCTTCCATCTAGCGGGAGGCCCCACGCCTTCCTACGAGCAGTACTTC. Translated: CASSFHLAGGPTPSYEQYF.

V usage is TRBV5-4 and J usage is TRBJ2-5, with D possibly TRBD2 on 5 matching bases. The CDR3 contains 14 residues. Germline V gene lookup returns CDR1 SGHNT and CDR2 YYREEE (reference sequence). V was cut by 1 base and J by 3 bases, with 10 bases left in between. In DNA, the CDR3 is TGTGCCAGCAGCTTGTCAGTGACTAAAGAGACCCAGTACTTC. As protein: CASSLSVTKETQYF.

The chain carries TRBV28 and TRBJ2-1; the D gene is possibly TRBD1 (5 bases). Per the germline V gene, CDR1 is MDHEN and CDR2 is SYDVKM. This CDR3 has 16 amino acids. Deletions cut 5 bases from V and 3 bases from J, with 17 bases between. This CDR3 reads CASSIPPWGDYNEQFF. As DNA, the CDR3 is TGTGCCAGCAGTATCCCACCCTGGGGCGACTACAATGAGCAGTTCTTC.

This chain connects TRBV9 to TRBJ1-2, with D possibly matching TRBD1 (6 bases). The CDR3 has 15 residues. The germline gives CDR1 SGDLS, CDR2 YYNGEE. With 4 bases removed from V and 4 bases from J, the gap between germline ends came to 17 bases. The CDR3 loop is CASSPRGGATYGYTF. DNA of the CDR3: TGTGCCAGCAGCCCCCGTGGGGGGGCTACCTATGGCTACACCTTC.

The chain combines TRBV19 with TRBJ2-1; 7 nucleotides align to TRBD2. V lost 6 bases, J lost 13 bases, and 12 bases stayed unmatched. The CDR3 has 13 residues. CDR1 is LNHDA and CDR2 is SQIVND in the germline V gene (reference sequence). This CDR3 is CASSGGRVAAQFF. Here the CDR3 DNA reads TGTGCCAGTAGCGGAGGGAGGGTCGCTGCCCAGTTCTTC. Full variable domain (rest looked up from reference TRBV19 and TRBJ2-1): DGGITQSPKYLFRKEGQNVTLSCEQNLNHDAMYWYRQDPGQGLRLIYYSQIVNDFQKGDIAEGYSVSREKKESFPLTVTSAQKNPTAFYLCASSGGRVAAQFFGPGTRLTVL.

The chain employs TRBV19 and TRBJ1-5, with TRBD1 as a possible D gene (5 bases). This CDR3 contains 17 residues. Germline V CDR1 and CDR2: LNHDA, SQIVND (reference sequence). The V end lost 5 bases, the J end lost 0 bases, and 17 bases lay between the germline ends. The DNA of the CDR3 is TGTGCCAGTAGTGTGGGACCGAACCTAAATAGCAATCAGCCCCAGCATTTT. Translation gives CASSVGPNLNSNQPQHF.

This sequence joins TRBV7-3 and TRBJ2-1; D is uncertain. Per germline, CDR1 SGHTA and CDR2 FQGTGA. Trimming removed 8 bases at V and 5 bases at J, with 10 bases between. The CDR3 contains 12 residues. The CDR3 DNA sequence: TGTGCCAGCCGTGGCCCCCACAATGAGCAGTTCTTC. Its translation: CASRGPHNEQFF.

The CDR3 loop reads CASRSGGSGEAFF. CDR3 DNA sequence: TGTGCCAGCAGATCAGGGGGCTCTGGTGAAGCTTTCTTT. The chain employs TRBV6-1 and TRBJ1-1; TRBD1 agrees at 8 bases. After removal of 6 bases from V and 7 bases from J, the junction contained 7 bases not matched to a gene. The CDR3 consists of 13 residues. Germline V gene data show CDR1 as MNHNS and CDR2 as SASEGT.

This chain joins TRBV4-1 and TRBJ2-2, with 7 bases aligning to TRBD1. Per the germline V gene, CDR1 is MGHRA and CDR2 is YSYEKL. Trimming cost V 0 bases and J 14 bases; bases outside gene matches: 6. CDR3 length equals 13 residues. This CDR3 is CASSQDRQGDLFF. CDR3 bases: TGCGCCAGCAGCCAAGATCGACAGGGAGATCTGTTTTTT.

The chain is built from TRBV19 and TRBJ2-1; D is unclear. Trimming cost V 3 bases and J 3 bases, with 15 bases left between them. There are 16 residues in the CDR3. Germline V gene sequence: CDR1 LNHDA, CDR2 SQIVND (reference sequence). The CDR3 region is CASSMTADTFYNEQFF. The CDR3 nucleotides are TGTGCCAGTAGTATGACCGCTGACACCTTCTACAATGAGCAGTTCTTC. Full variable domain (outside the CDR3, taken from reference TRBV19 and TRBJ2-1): DGGITQSPKYLFRKEGQNVTLSCEQNLNHDAMYWYRQDPGQGLRLIYYSQIVNDFQKGDIAEGYSVSREKKESFPLTVTSAQKNPTAFYLCASSMTADTFYNEQFFGPGTRLTVL.

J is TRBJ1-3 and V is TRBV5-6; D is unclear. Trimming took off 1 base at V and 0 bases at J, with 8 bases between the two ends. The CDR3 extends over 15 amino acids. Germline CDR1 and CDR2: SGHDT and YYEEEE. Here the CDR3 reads CASSLIQSSGNTIYF. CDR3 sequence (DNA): TGTGCCAGCAGCTTGATTCAGTCCTCTGGAAACACCATATATTTT.

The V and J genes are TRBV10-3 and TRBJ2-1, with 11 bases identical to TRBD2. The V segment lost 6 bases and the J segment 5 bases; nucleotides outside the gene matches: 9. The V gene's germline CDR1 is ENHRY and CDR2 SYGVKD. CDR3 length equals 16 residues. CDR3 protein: CAISDITGLADNEQFF. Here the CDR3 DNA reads TGTGCCATCAGCGATATAACGGGACTAGCGGACAATGAGCAGTTCTTC.

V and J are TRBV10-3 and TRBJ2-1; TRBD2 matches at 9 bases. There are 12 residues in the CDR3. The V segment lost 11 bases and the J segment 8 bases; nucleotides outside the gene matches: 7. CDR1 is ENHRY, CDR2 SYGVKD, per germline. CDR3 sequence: CAARGLADEQFF. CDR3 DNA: TGTGCCGCCAGGGGACTAGCCGATGAGCAGTTCTTC.

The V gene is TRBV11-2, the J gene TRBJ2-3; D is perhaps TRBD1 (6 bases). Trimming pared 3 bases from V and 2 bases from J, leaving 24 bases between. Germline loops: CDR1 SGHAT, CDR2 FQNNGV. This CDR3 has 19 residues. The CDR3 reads CASSFGRRTAAPHTDTQYF. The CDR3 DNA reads TGTGCCAGCAGCTTTGGGCGGAGGACAGCGGCTCCCCACACAGATACGCAGTATTTT.

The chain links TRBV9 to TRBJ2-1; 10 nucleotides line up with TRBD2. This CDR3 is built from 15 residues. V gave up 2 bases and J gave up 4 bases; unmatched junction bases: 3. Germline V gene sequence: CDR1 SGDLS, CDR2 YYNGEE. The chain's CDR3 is CASSVTSGVYNEQFF. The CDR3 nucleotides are TGTGCCAGCAGCGTTACTAGCGGGGTTTACAATGAGCAGTTCTTC.

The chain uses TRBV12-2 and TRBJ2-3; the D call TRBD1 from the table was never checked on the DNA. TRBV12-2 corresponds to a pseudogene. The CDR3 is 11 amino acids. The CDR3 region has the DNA TGTGCAAGTCGCTTAGGGCACAATTGGTATTTT. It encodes CASRLGHNWYF.

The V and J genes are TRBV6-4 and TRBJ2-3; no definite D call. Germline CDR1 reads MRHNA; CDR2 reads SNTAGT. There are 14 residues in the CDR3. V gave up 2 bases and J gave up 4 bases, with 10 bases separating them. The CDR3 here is CASSDLSRPDTQYF. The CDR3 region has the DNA TGTGCCAGCAGTGACCTGAGTCGACCAGATACGCAGTATTTT.

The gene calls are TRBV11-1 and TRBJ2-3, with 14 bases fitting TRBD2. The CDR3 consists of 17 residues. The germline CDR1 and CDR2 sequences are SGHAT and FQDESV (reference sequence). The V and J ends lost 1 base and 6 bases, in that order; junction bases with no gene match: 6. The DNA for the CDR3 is TGTGCCAGCAGCTTAGAGGGACTAGCGGGGGTAGCGGATACGCAGTATTTT. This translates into CASSLEGLAGVADTQYF.

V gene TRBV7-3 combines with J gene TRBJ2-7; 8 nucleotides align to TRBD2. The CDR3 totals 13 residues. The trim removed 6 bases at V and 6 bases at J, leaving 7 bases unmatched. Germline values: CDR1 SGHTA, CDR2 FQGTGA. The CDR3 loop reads CASSPGRGGEQYF. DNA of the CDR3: TGTGCCAGCAGTCCCGGGAGGGGAGGCGAGCAGTACTTC. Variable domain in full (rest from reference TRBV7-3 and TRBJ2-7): GAGVSQTPSNKVTEKGKYVELRCDPISGHTALYWYRQSLGQGPEFLIYFQGTGAADDSGLPNDRFFAVRPEGSVSTLKIQRTERGDSAVYLCASSPGRGGEQYFGPGTRLTVT.